These T cell receptor beta chains were read from a single sample in a study of OX40 agonist ivuxolimab in advanced cancers. The method was immunoSEQ multiplex PCR; TCRdb's version includes in-frame clones alone and lacks a portion of them. The repertoire consists of roughly 53,000 clones, with about 85% occurring once and the leading ten covering about 52%. The sample here was CD4+ or CD8+ T cells sorted from blood, taken in a trial of the OX40 agonist ivuxolimab. The receptor source for this set is an adult with an advanced solid tumor such as melanoma, head and neck, liver or kidney cancer. CDR3s leave out the opening cysteine and the closing phenylalanine or tryptophan. Clone sizes are given selectively: once, few, many, or a class where the clone is expanded.

size,V,J,CDR3
-,TRBV28,TRBJ2-7,ASSLRGTFSYEQY
-,TRBV7-6,TRBJ2-5,ASSFSTASPGTQY
-,TRBV7-3,TRBJ2-1,ASSLTGQGVEYEQF
-,TRBV7-6,TRBJ2-7,ASSLMQGLFNEQY
-,TRBV6-1,TRBJ1-2,ASTPEGTGFGYT
-,TRBV5-1,TRBJ2-5,ASSLFREETQY
few,TRBV7-9,TRBJ2-5,ASSLRDQETQY
-,TRBV7-8,TRBJ2-2,ASSPKRGDVNTGELF
-,TRBV5-4,TRBJ2-5,ASSLVEGGQETQY
-,TRBV2,TRBJ2-1,ASREGQDFYNEQF
-,TRBV4-2,TRBJ2-1,ASSLTRDTGYNEQF
-,TRBV11-3,TRBJ2-5,ASSLSGGETQY
-,TRBV11-1,TRBJ1-1,ASSRGQGANTEAF
-,TRBV5-8,TRBJ2-5,ASSLKLGAKETQY
-,TRBV6-5,TRBJ2-7,ASSYSRYEQY
-,TRBV5-1,TRBJ1-3,ASSPTGSFSGNTIY
once,TRBV11-3,TRBJ2-4,ASSLVWESLPLAKNIQY
-,TRBV7-2,TRBJ2-1,ASSLHGRDSEQF
-,TRBV12-5,TRBJ2-2,ASGLGTATSSLRNTGELF
-,TRBV28,TRBJ1-2,AIRGPGSDYGYT
-,TRBV7-9,TRBJ2-7,ASSLPVNYEQY
-,TRBV5-1,TRBJ2-7,ASSSTFSNDRGHSYEQY
-,TRBV7-9,TRBJ2-3,ASGKSGTSTDTQY
-,TRBV27,TRBJ1-1,ASSSPGGEDTEAF
-,TRBV7-2,TRBJ2-1,ASSLRLAGEGEQF
-,TRBV6-4,TRBJ1-5,ASSDSGTYSNQPQH
-,TRBV9,TRBJ2-1,ASSVLGGLYNEQF
-,TRBV9,-,ASSVALAGVRDYDEQY
-,TRBV6-5,TRBJ2-5,ASSYSGTGGGETQY
-,TRBV18,TRBJ2-5,ASSRRDRQETQY
-,TRBV4-2,TRBJ2-1,ASSQDIRLAGGQVDEQF
-,TRBV7-2,TRBJ1-1,ASSFGTVNTEAF
once,TRBV11-3,TRBJ2-1,ASSLAGQGSYNEQF
-,TRBV7-2,TRBJ2-1,ASSTSGQGWEQF
-,TRBV6-1,TRBJ2-7,ASSVHYEQY
-,TRBV10-3,TRBJ2-5,AISEGAETQY
-,TRBV19,TRBJ1-2,ASTYGGTAYGYT
once,TRBV19,TRBJ2-7,ASSIAHYTHYEQY
-,TRBV6-6,TRBJ2-1,ARSGIRTSGNIRF
once,TRBV11-2,TRBJ2-4,ASSSLEVAKNIQY
-,TRBV7-3,TRBJ2-7,ASSPGGSSYEQY